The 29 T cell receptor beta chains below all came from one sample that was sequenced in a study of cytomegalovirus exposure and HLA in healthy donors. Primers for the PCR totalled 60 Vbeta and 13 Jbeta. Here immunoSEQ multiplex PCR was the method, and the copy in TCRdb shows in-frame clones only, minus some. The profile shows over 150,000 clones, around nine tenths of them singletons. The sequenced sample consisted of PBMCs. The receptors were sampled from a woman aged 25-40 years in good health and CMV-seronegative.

DNA for the CDR3: TGTGCCACCAGCAAGCGGAGCACAGATACGCAGTATTTT. It codes for CATSKRSTDTQYF. The J gene is TRBJ2-3, the V gene TRBV15, with D possibly being TRBD2 (5 bases). Trimming left V 4 bases short and J 0 bases short, with 5 bases between. The V gene's germline CDR1 is LNHNV and CDR2 YYDKDF (reference sequence). The CDR3 extends over 13 amino acids.

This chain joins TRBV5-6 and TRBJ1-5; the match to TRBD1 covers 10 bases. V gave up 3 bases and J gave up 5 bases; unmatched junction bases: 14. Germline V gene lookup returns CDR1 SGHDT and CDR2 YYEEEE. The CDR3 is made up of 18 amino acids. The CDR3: CASSSTGDRGSLYQPQHF. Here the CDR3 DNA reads TGTGCCAGCAGCTCAACGGGGGACAGGGGCTCGCTATATCAGCCCCAGCATTTT.

CDR3 bases: TGTGCCAGCAGTGTACAGGGGGCGGCCGAGCAGTACTTC. Translating gives CASSVQGAAEQYF. This chain joins TRBV6-1 and TRBJ2-7, with 9 nucleotides matching TRBD1. Per germline, CDR1 MNHNS and CDR2 SASEGT. The CDR3 has 13 amino acids. Trimming at V came to 4 bases and at J to 6 bases, leaving 4 bases not matched to a gene.

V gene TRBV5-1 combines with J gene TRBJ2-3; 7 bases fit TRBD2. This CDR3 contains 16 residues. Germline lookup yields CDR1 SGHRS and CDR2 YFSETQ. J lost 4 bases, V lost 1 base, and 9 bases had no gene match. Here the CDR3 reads CASSLQFLAGADTQYF. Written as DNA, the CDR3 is TGCGCCAGCAGCTTGCAATTTCTCGCGGGGGCAGATACGCAGTATTTT.

The CDR3 spells CASEDSSGNTIYF. The CDR3 coding sequence is TGTGCCAGCGAGGACAGCTCTGGAAACACCATATATTTT. V gene TRBV7-9 combines with J gene TRBJ1-3, with a possible D match to TRBD1 (6 bases). In germline, CDR1 is SEHNR, CDR2 FQNEAQ (reference sequence). V dropped 8 bases and J dropped 0 bases, with 8 bases sitting between them. CDR3 length: 13 residues.

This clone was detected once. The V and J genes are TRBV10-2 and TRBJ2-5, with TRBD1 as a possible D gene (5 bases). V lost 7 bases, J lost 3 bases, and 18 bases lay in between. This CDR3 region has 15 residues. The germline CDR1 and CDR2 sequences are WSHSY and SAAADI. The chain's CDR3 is CASTNPTRQKETQYF. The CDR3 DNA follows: TGCGCCAGCACTAACCCCACCAGACAGAAAGAGACCCAGTACTTC.

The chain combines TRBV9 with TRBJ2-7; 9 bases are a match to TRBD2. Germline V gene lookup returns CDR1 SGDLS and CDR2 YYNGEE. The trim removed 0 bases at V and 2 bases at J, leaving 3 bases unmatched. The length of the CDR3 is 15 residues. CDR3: CASSVEASGTYEQYF. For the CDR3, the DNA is TGTGCCAGCAGCGTAGAGGCTAGCGGGACCTACGAGCAGTACTTC.

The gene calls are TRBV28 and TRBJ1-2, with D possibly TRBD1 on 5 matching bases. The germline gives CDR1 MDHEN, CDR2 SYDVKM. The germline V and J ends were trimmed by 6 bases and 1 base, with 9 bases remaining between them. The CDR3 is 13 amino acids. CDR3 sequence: CASSRDSNYGYTF. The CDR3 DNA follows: TGTGCCAGCAGCCGTGACAGTAACTATGGCTACACCTTC.

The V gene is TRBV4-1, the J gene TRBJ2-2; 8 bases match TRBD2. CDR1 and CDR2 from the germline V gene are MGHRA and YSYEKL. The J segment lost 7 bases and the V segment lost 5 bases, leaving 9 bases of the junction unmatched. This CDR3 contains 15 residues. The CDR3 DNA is TGCGCCAGCAGCTTCATTGGACTAGCAGGCGGGGAGCTGTTTTTT. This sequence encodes CASSFIGLAGGELFF.

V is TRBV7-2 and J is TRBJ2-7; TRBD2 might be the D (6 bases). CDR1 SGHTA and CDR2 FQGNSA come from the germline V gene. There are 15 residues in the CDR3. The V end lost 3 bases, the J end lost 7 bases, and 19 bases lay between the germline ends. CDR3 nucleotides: TGTGCCAGCAGCTTCGCTAGCGACGGGCCCCGGGAGCAGTACTTC. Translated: CASSFASDGPREQYF.

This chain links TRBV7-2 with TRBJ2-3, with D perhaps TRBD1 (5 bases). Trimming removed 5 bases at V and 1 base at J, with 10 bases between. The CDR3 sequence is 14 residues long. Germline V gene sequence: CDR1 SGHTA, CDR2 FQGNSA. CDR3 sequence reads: CASSRLQGTDTQYF. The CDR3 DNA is TGTGCCAGCAGCCGCCTACAGGGCACAGATACGCAGTATTTT. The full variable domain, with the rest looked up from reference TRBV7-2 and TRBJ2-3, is GAGVSQSPSNKVTEKGKDVELRCDPISGHTALYWYRQSLGQGLEFLIYFQGNSAPDKSGLPSDRFSAERTGGSVSTLTIQRTQQEDSAVYLCASSRLQGTDTQYFGPGTRLTVL.

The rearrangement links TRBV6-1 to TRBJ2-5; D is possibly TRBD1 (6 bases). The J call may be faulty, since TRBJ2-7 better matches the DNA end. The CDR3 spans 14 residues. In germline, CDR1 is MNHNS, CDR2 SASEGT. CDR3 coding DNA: TGTGCCAGCAGTGAATCTTGGGGACAATACGAGCAGTACTTC. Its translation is CASSESWGQYEQYF.

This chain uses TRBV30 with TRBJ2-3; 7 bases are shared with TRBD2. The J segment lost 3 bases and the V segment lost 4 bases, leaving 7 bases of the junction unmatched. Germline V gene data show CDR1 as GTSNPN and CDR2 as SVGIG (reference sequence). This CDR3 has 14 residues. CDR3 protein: CAWTREAATDTQYF. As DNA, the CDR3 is TGTGCCTGGACCCGGGAGGCAGCAACAGATACGCAGTATTTT.

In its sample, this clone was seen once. As DNA, the CDR3 is TGTGCCACCGGGCCGGGGATAGACACCGGGGAGCTGTTTTTT. Amino acid sequence: CATGPGIDTGELFF. The V gene is TRBV15, the J gene TRBJ2-2; D is possibly TRBD2 (5 bases). Germline loops: CDR1 LNHNV, CDR2 YYDKDF (reference sequence). The CDR3 loop spans 14 amino acids. V shed 8 bases and J shed 3 bases, with 13 bases lying between them.

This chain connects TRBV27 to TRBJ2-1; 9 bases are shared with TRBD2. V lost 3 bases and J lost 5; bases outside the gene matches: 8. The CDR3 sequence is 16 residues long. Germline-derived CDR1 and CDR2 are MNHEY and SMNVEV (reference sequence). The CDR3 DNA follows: TGTGCCAGCAGTTTGCTCGGGACTAGCAGCAACAATGAGCAGTTCTTC. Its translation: CASSLLGTSSNNEQFF.

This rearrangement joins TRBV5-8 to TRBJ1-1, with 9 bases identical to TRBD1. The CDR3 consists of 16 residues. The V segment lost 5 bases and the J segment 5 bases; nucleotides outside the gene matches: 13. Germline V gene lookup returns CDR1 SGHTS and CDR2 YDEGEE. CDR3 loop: CASRRVTGGAGTEAFF. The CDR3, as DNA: TGTGCCAGCAGGAGGGTCACAGGGGGCGCGGGGACTGAAGCTTTCTTT.

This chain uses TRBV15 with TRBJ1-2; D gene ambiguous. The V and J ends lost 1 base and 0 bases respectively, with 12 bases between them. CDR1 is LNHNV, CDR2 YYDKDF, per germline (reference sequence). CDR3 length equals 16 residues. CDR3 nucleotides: TGTGCCACCAGCAGAGTCGGTAACAGCCCTAACTATGGCTACACCTTC. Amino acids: CATSRVGNSPNYGYTF.

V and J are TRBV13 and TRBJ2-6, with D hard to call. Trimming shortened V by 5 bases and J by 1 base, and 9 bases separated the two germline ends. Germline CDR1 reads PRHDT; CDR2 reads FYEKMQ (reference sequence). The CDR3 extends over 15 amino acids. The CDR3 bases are TGTGCCAGCAGCCTGACTTTGTCTGGGGCCAACGTCCTGACTTTC. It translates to CASSLTLSGANVLTF.

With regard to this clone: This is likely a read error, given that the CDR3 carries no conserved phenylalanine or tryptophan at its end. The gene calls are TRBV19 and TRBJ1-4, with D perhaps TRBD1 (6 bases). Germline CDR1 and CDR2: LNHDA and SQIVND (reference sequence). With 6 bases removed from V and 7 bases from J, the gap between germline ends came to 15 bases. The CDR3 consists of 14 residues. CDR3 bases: TGTGCCAGTAGCCGCCTGGGAGGGGGTGAAAAACTGTTTCTT. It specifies CASSRLGGGEKLFL.

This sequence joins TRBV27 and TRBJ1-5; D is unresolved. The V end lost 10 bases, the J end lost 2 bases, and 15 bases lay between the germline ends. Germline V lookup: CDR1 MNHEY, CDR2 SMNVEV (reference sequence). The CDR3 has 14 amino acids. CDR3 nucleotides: TGTGCCACCTCAGCGATACGGGGCAATCAGCCCCAGCATTTT. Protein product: CATSAIRGNQPQHF.

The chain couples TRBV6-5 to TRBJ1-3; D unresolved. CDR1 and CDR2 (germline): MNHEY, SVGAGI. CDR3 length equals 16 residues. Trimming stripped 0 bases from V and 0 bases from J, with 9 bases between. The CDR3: CASSYSRGSSGNTIYF. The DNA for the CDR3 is TGTGCCAGCAGTTACTCGCGGGGAAGCTCTGGAAACACCATATATTTT.

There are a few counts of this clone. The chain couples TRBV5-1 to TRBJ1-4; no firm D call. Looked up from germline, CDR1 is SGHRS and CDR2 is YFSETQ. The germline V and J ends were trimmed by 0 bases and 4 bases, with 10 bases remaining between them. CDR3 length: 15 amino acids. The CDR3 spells CASSLAGDINEKLFF. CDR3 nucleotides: TGCGCCAGCAGCTTGGCCGGGGATATTAATGAAAAACTGTTTTTT.

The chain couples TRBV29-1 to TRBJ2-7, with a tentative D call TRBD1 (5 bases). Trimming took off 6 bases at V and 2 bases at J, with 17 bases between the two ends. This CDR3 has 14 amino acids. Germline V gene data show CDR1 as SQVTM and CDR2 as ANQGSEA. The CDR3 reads CSVDSPERPYEQYF. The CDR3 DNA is TGCAGCGTCGACAGTCCCGAGCGACCCTACGAGCAGTACTTC.

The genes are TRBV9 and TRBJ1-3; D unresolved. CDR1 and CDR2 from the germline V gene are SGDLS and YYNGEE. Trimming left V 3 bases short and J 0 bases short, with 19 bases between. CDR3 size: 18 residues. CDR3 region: CASSALDGLKSSGNTIYF. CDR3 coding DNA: TGTGCCAGCAGCGCGTTAGACGGACTAAAGAGCTCTGGAAACACCATATATTTT.

The CDR3 reads CASRGTSGPYEQYF. CDR3 coding DNA: TGCGCCAGCAGGGGGACTAGCGGCCCCTACGAGCAGTACTTC. V is TRBV5-1 and J is TRBJ2-7, with 11 nucleotides matching TRBD2. In germline, CDR1 is SGHRS, CDR2 YFSETQ. The CDR3 has 14 residues. The V gene end was trimmed by 5 bases and the J gene end by 2 bases; junction bases not matched to a gene: 3.

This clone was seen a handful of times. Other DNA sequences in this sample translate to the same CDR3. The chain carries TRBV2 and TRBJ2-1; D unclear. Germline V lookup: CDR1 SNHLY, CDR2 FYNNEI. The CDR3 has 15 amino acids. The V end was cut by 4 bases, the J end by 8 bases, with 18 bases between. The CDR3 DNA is TGTGCCAGCAGTGCGCGGTTTACGCAAGGAGATGAGCAGTTCTTC. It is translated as CASSARFTQGDEQFF.

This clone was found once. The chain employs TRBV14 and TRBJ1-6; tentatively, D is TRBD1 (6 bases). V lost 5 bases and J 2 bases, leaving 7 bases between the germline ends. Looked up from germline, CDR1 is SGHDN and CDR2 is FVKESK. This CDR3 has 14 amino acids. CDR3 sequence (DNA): TGTGCCAGCAGCGACAGGACCTATAATTCACCCCTCCACTTT. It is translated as CASSDRTYNSPLHF.

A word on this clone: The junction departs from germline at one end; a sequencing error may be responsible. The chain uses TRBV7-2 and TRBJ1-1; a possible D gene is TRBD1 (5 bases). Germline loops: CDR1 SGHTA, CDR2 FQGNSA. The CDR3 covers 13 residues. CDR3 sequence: CASSLQGTTEALF. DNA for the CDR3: TGTGCCAGCAGCTTGCAGGGAACGACTGAAGCTCTCTTT. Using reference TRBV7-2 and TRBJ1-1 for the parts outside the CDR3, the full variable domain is GAGVSQSPSNKVTEKGKDVELRCDPISGHTALYWYRQSLGQGLEFLIYFQGNSAPDKSGLPSDRFSAERTGGSVSTLTIQRTQQEDSAVYLCASSLQGTTEALFGQGTRLTVV.

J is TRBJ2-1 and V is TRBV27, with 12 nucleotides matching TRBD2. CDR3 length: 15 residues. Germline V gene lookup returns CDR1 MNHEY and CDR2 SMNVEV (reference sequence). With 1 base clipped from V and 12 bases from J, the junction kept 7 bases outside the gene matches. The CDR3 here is CASSLYLAGGPGQFF. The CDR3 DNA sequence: TGTGCCAGCAGTTTATATCTAGCGGGGGGGCCGGGGCAGTTCTTC.